Presented here are 9 T cell receptor beta chains from one specimen sequenced in a study of human CD8 memory T cell subsets. UMI-labeled 5' RACE yielded the TCR beta libraries. TCRdb reanalyzed the 5' RACE reads and collapses them to one entry per CDR3 protein, without DNA. The sample includes about 10,000 distinct CDR3 sequences. Sequenced sample: CD8+ stem-like memory T cells (TSCM and TCM) sorted from PBMCs. Subset specified: stem-like memory CD8 T cells (TSTEM), CCR7+ PD-1- TIGIT-. These receptors were taken from a human donor in good health.

The rearrangement links TRBV15 to TRBJ2-5; TCRdb indicates TRBD2, and absent DNA this call remains unverified. The CDR3 consists of 17 residues. The germline V gene encodes CDR1 LNHNV and CDR2 YYDKDF (reference sequence). CDR3 sequence: CATSARVAGGRQETQYF. The variable domain in full, with the rest retrieved from reference TRBV15 and TRBJ2-5, is DAMVIQNPRYQVTQFGKPVTLSCSQTLNHNVMYWYQQKSSQAPKLLFHYYDKDFNNEADTPDNFQSRRPNTSFCFLDIRSPGLGDTAMYLCATSARVAGGRQETQYFGPGTRLLVL.

Its frequency marks this clonotype as medium-sized (0.01 to 0.1%). The chain is built from TRBV28 and TRBJ2-3; TCRdb reports TRBD2, a call that lacks DNA to check it against. The CDR3 runs 18 residues. The germline gives CDR1 MDHEN, CDR2 SYDVKM. CDR3 region: CASSLPAEYSRLTDTQYF. The whole variable domain, remainder taken from reference TRBV28 and TRBJ2-3, is DVKVTQSSRYLVKRTGEKVFLECVQDMDHENMFWYRQDPGLGLRLIYFSYDVKMKEKGDIPEGYSVSREKKERFSLILESASTNQTSMYLCASSLPAEYSRLTDTQYFGPGTRLTVL.

The rearrangement joins TRBV7-9 to TRBJ2-7; TCRdb lists TRBD2, though no DNA is available to test this call. CDR1 and CDR2 (germline): SEHNR, FQNEAQ (reference sequence). This CDR3 is built from 14 residues. CDR3 sequence reads: CASGGERERDEQYF.

This CDR3 reads CASSLSGQTPTDTQYF. The chain employs TRBV28 and TRBJ2-3; the TCRdb D gene call, TRBD1, has no DNA to confirm it. CDR1 and CDR2 from the germline V gene are MDHEN and SYDVKM. CDR3 length equals 16 residues.

The chain couples TRBV7-2 to TRBJ2-1; the TCRdb D gene call, TRBD2, has no DNA to confirm it. Germline CDR1 reads SGHTA; CDR2 reads FQGNSA. CDR3 size: 15 residues. CDR3 loop: CASSILAGGRNEQFF.

V and J are TRBV28 and TRBJ2-7; checking the TCRdb D call of TRBD1 is not possible without DNA. CDR1 and CDR2 from the germline V gene are MDHEN and SYDVKM. The CDR3 is 16 residues long. CDR3 region: CASSPYGGGKNYEQYF.

This clonotype registers medium-sized by frequency. V gene TRBV11-2 combines with J gene TRBJ2-1. The CDR3 spans 12 residues. Germline values: CDR1 SGHAT, CDR2 FQNNGV. The CDR3 reads CASSLGHNEQFF.

The chain links TRBV5-1 to TRBJ2-7; TCRdb names TRBD1, which stays unverified in the absence of DNA. Germline V gives CDR1 SGHRS, CDR2 YFSETQ. The CDR3 extends over 15 amino acids. The CDR3: CASSLDRRPSYEQYF.

The genes are TRBV5-1 and TRBJ2-3; no DNA is available, so the TRBD2 call from TCRdb remains unchecked. The CDR3 contains 15 residues. Germline-derived CDR1 and CDR2 are SGHRS and YFSETQ. This chain's CDR3 is CASSFRERDTDTQYF.